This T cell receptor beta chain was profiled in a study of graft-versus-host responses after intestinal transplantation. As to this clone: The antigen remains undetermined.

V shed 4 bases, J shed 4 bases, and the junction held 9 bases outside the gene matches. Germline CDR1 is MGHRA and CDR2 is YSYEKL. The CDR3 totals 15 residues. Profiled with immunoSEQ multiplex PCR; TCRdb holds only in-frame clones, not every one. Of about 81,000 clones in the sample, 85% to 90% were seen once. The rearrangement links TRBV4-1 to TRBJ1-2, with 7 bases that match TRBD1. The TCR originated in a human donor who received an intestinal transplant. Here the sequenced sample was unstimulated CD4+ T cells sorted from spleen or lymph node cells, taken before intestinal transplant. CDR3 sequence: CASSLLTGKGYGYTF. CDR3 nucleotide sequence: TGCGCCAGCAGCCTGTTGACAGGGAAAGGCTATGGCTACACCTTC.